A selection of T cell receptor beta chains follows, all from one sample in a study of response to subunit inactivated influenza vaccine. TCRdb analysed the RT-PCR reads with MiXCR anew, one entry per CDR3 protein. The repertoire has fewer than 750,000 distinct CDR3 sequences, 12% to 15% of them found once; the top ten carry approximately 10%. Sequenced here: PBMCs from blood, sampled 11 to 12 days after vaccination. The receptors here all came from a man aged 50-60 years who received an inactivated influenza vaccine. CDR3s include the opening cysteine and the closing phenylalanine or tryptophan. The D gene is left open where the match is weak. Expanded clones are given a class, and other clones once, few, many or no size at all.

V gene: TRBV7-2; clone size: -; CDR3 length: 16; J gene: TRBJ1-6; D gene: -; CDR3 protein: CASSLVGRQYNSPLHF; CDR3 DNA: TGTGCCAGCAGCTTAGTCGGCAGGCAATATAATTCACCCCTCCACTTT
V gene: TRBV20-1; clone size: few; CDR3 length: 13; J gene: TRBJ2-3; D gene: TRBD2; CDR3 protein: CSAPGLALDTQYF; CDR3 DNA: TGCAGTGCCCCGGGACTAGCGTTAGATACGCAGTATTTT
V gene: TRBV19; clone size: once; CDR3 length: 17; J gene: TRBJ2-1; D gene: TRBD2; CDR3 protein: CASSRLAGVGSYNEQFF; CDR3 DNA: TGTGCCAGTAGTAGGCTAGCGGGAGTGGGGTCCTACAATGAGCAGTTCTTC
V gene: TRBV6-1; clone size: few; CDR3 length: 15; J gene: TRBJ2-2; D gene: -; CDR3 protein: CASARGHENTGELFF; CDR3 DNA: TGTGCCAGCGCCCGGGGACACGAGAACACCGGGGAGCTGTTTTTT
V gene: TRBV11-2; clone size: few; CDR3 length: 12; J gene: TRBJ1-1; D gene: -; CDR3 protein: CASSLPGPSAFF; CDR3 DNA: TGTGCCAGCAGCTTGCCGGGACCGTCGGCTTTCTTT
V gene: TRBV18; clone size: -; CDR3 length: 13; J gene: TRBJ1-5; D gene: -; CDR3 protein: CASSDSGNQPQHF; CDR3 DNA: TGTGCCAGCTCAGACAGCGGCAATCAGCCCCAGCATTTT
V gene: TRBV27; clone size: -; CDR3 length: 15; J gene: TRBJ1-2; D gene: TRBD1; CDR3 protein: CASSAFGAGGTGYTF; CDR3 DNA: TGTGCCAGCAGTGCTTTCGGGGCAGGGGGTACGGGCTACACCTTC
V gene: TRBV5-1; clone size: -; CDR3 length: 15; J gene: TRBJ2-2; D gene: -; CDR3 protein: CASSPVGTSTGELFF; CDR3 DNA: TGCGCCAGCAGCCCCGTCGGGACTTCGACCGGGGAGCTGTTTTTT
V gene: TRBV5-5; clone size: many; CDR3 length: 16; J gene: TRBJ2-1; D gene: -; CDR3 protein: CASSGHRDPRGNEQFF; CDR3 DNA: TGTGCCAGCAGCGGCCATCGGGACCCGAGGGGGAATGAGCAGTTCTTC
V gene: TRBV29-1; clone size: few; CDR3 length: 13; J gene: TRBJ2-7; D gene: TRBD2; CDR3 protein: CSVGRGGLNEQYF; CDR3 DNA: TGCAGCGTGGGGCGGGGGGGTCTCAACGAGCAGTACTTC
V gene: TRBV6-2/TRBV6-3; clone size: few; CDR3 length: 12; J gene: TRBJ2-1; D gene: -; CDR3 protein: CASSSVTRPTSF; CDR3 DNA: TGTGCCAGCAGCTCGGTGACTCGGCCGACCTCCTTC
V gene: TRBV12-3/TRBV12-4; clone size: many; CDR3 length: 11; J gene: TRBJ2-7; D gene: -; CDR3 protein: CASSLRAEQYF; CDR3 DNA: TGTGCCAGCAGTTTAAGGGCCGAGCAGTACTTC
V gene: TRBV5-1; clone size: -; CDR3 length: 15; J gene: TRBJ1-6; D gene: -; CDR3 protein: CASSVWTVGDSPLHF; CDR3 DNA: TGCGCCAGCAGCGTCTGGACAGTGGGGGATTCACCCCTCCACTTT
V gene: TRBV3-1; clone size: -; CDR3 length: 14; J gene: TRBJ2-1; D gene: -; CDR3 protein: CASSQGAPYNEQFF; CDR3 DNA: TGTGCCAGCAGCCAAGGGGCTCCATACAATGAGCAGTTCTTC
V gene: TRBV30; clone size: -; CDR3 length: 15; J gene: TRBJ2-3; D gene: TRBD2; CDR3 protein: CAWSRGDWSSDTQYF; CDR3 DNA: TGTGCCTGGAGTCGGGGGGATTGGTCGTCAGATACGCAGTATTTT
V gene: TRBV7-6; clone size: -; CDR3 length: 20; J gene: TRBJ2-1; D gene: TRBD2; CDR3 protein: CASSPKLGVGLGSSYNEQFF; CDR3 DNA: TGTGCCAGCAGCCCCAAGTTGGGTGTGGGACTAGGAAGCTCCTACAATGAGCAGTTCTTC
V gene: TRBV29-1; clone size: many; CDR3 length: 15; J gene: TRBJ2-7; D gene: TRBD2; CDR3 protein: CSVKGDYRSSYEQYF; CDR3 DNA: TGCAGCGTCAAAGGGGACTACCGGAGCTCCTACGAGCAGTACTTC
V gene: TRBV3-1; clone size: many; CDR3 length: 13; J gene: TRBJ1-1; D gene: -; CDR3 protein: CASSPGFNTEAFF; CDR3 DNA: TGTGCCAGCAGCCCAGGGTTTAACACTGAAGCTTTCTTT
V gene: TRBV29-1; clone size: many; CDR3 length: 13; J gene: TRBJ2-2; D gene: TRBD2; CDR3 protein: CSVVAGGAGELFF; CDR3 DNA: TGCAGCGTTGTGGCGGGGGGGGCCGGGGAGCTGTTTTTT
V gene: TRBV6-1; clone size: few; CDR3 length: 13; J gene: TRBJ2-5; D gene: -; CDR3 protein: CASRDGFRETQYF; CDR3 DNA: TGTGCCAGCAGGGACGGTTTTAGGGAGACCCAGTACTTC
V gene: TRBV20-1; clone size: -; CDR3 length: 14; J gene: TRBJ2-7; D gene: TRBD1; CDR3 protein: CSAMRPTGDYEQYF; CDR3 DNA: TGCAGTGCCATGAGACCGACAGGGGACTACGAGCAGTACTTC
V gene: TRBV5-5; clone size: few; CDR3 length: 16; J gene: TRBJ1-2; D gene: -; CDR3 protein: CASSLRDGSPPGGYTF; CDR3 DNA: TGTGCCAGCAGCTTACGGGACGGATCGCCTCCGGGTGGCTACACCTTC
V gene: TRBV6-2/TRBV6-3; clone size: -; CDR3 length: 16; J gene: TRBJ2-3; D gene: TRBD1; CDR3 protein: CASSYSRTGDTDTQYF; CDR3 DNA: TGTGCCAGCAGTTACTCCCGGACAGGCGACACAGATACGCAGTATTTT
V gene: TRBV6-1; clone size: -; CDR3 length: 15; J gene: TRBJ1-5; D gene: TRBD1; CDR3 protein: CASSAGTGGRQPQHF; CDR3 DNA: TGTGCCAGCAGTGCCGGGACAGGGGGCCGGCAGCCCCAGCATTTT
V gene: TRBV20-1; clone size: few; CDR3 length: 13; J gene: TRBJ1-1; D gene: -; CDR3 protein: CSARDGGEGEAFF; CDR3 DNA: TGCAGTGCTAGAGATGGAGGGGAGGGTGAAGCTTTCTTT
V gene: TRBV4-1; clone size: -; CDR3 length: 16; J gene: TRBJ2-3; D gene: -; CDR3 protein: CASSPRRDHARDTQYF; CDR3 DNA: TGCGCCAGCAGCCCAAGACGGGACCATGCAAGGGATACGCAGTATTTT
V gene: TRBV5-6; clone size: -; CDR3 length: 19; J gene: TRBJ2-3; D gene: TRBD2; CDR3 protein: CASSPFPWDSGEITDTQYF; CDR3 DNA: TGTGCCAGCAGCCCCTTTCCATGGGATAGCGGGGAAATCACAGATACGCAGTATTTT
V gene: TRBV7-9; clone size: -; CDR3 length: 16; J gene: TRBJ2-7; D gene: -; CDR3 protein: CASSLVRGLFSYEQYF; CDR3 DNA: TGTGCCAGCAGCTTAGTCAGGGGACTTTTTTCCTACGAGCAGTACTTC
V gene: TRBV9; clone size: -; CDR3 length: 15; J gene: TRBJ1-1; D gene: TRBD1; CDR3 protein: CASSVEGAGRTEAFF; CDR3 DNA: TGTGCCAGCAGCGTAGAGGGGGCAGGCCGCACTGAAGCTTTCTTT
V gene: TRBV4-3; clone size: -; CDR3 length: 15; J gene: TRBJ2-5; D gene: -; CDR3 protein: CASSQDQAAVETQYF; CDR3 DNA: TGCGCCAGCAGCCAAGATCAGGCAGCCGTAGAGACCCAGTACTTC
V gene: TRBV20-1; clone size: -; CDR3 length: 15; J gene: TRBJ2-3; D gene: TRBD2; CDR3 protein: CSARSSGRAPDTQYF; CDR3 DNA: TGCAGTGCTAGGTCTAGCGGGAGGGCCCCTGATACGCAGTATTTT